The clone carrying this TCR beta chain was counted at least ten times. The sample originates from a study of T-cell reconstitution after alpha-beta-depleted transplantation in children. A TCRbeta library incorporating unique molecular identifiers was prepared. TCRdb used MiXCR to reprocess the PCR reads, holding one entry per CDR3 protein. The sample has around 200,000 distinct CDR3 sequences, about 6.8% seen once. This sequence originates from a human donor who donated a stem cell graft to a child with Wiskott-Aldrich syndrome. This specimen was PBMCs from the stem cell graft donor, taken from the stem cell graft.

The CDR3 coding sequence is TGCGCCAGCAGCCAAGGTACCTCCTACGAGCAGTACTTC. As protein: CASSQGTSYEQYF. This chain joins TRBV4-1 and TRBJ2-7; the D is unclear. Trimming took 1 base from V and 0 from J, leaving 4 bases between them. This CDR3 spans 13 amino acids. In germline, CDR1 is MGHRA, CDR2 YSYEKL.